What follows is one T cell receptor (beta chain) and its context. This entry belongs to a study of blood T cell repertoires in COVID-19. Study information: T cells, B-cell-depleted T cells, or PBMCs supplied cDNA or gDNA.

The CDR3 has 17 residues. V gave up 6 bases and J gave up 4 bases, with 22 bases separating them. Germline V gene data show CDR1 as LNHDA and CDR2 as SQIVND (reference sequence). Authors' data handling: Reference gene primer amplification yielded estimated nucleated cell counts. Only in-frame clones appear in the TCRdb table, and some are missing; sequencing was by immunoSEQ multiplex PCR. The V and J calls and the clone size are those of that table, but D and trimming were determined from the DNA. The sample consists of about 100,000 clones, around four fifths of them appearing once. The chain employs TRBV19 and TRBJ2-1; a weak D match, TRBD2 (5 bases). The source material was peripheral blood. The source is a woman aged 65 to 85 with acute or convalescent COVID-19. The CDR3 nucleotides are TGTGCCAGTAGCCGAGTGGACTCGCCTAGGATTTACAATGAGCAGTTCTTC. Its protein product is CASSRVDSPRIYNEQFF.